Reported below is one T cell receptor beta chain. Its antigen is still unknown. Qualities for individual bases were not recorded, and no much larger clone is one base off. The data were taken from a study of siplizumab effects on memory and regulatory T cells (dated by TCRdb to about 2019). Turning to the overall study: The effect of the anti-CD2 antibody siplizumab on alloreactive T-cell subsets was examined in allogeneic mixed lymphocyte reactions constructed from human PBMCs.

Based on the germline V gene (reference sequence), the CDR1 and CDR2 sequences are PRHDT and FYEKMQ. From cysteine to phenylalanine, the CDR3 is 14 amino acids long. The only DNA kept is the CDR3, 42 bases in frame from the first base. Trimming costs V 0 bases and J 5 bases, and their ends lie 10 bases apart. To prepare the library, the immunoSEQ multiplex PCR assay was applied. Around 100,000 TCR templates per sample were assayed by the deep sequencing platform. Genomic DNA extracted from sorted T cells was the material used for TCRbeta CDR3 sequencing. In the original analysis: The R programming language was used for clonal analysis of the TCRbeta CDR3 data. Alloreactive CD4+ and CD8+ clones were defined by comparing unstimulated samples with post-reaction CFSE-low samples. Regulatory or non-regulatory origin was assigned to alloreactive CD4+ clones by matching of sequences to sorted unstimulated Treg and non-Treg repertoires. Held by TCRdb, this immuneACCESS table contains in-frame sequences only and omits some clones. Under half of the omission traces to an unresolved V gene where checked; the cause of the rest is unknown. From that table come the V and J calls and clone size; the DNA was used to work out D and trimming. The sample has tens of thousands of clones on record, roughly 93% of them singletons. The ten largest clones capture approximately 5.9% of the sample.

Here is what the overall study found, with its caveats: Sequences below about 10^-5 frequency were poorly captured, so only a minor fraction of alloreactive clones could be mapped to unstimulated subsets. Compared with memory T cells, unstimulated naive T cells appeared more diverse, and naive cells seemed to make a substantial contribution to the alloresponse. The suppressive function of proliferating Tregs from siplizumab cultures was not functionally confirmed. The cumulative frequency of alloreactive sequences traceable to unstimulated CD4+ memory T cells was significantly reduced by siplizumab. About 80-96% of proliferating CD4+ or CD8+ clones could not be given a naive or memory phenotype. In reactions with siplizumab, an average of roughly 70% of mappable alloreactive CD4+ clones were Treg-derived, compared with around 28% in control reactions.

Sorted unstimulated T cells and proliferating T cells recovered from mixed lymphocyte reactions underwent TCRbeta CDR3 sequencing. Fresh whole blood from approximately 9 HLA-typed healthy donors was used to isolate PBMCs. The V and J segments used are TRBV13 and TRBJ1-1; the D gene assignment is ambiguous. Sequences were obtained from CD8+ T cells sorted from blood. The clonotype originates from a human donor in good health. The bases are TGTGCCAGCAGCTTAGGGTATTTAGGGACTGAAGCTTTCTTT. It codes for CASSLGYLGTEAFF.